The clone carrying this T cell receptor beta chain was detected a few times. The method was immunoSEQ multiplex PCR; TCRdb's version includes in-frame clones alone and lacks a portion of them. The data show 2,500,000 or so clones, more than 80% seen once. These data belong to a study of shared clonotypes between healthy human individuals. V was pared by 5 bases and J by 2 bases, with 5 bases of the junction left unmatched. The CDR3 totals 14 residues. CDR1 and CDR2 from the germline V gene are SNHLY and FYNNEI. The sequenced sample was naive CD4+ T cells sorted from blood. Subset reported: CD45RA+ positively selected. This chain uses TRBV2 with TRBJ2-7; 8 positions match TRBD1. The clonotype originates from a man in his late teens or twenties in good health. CDR3 amino acids: CASSRGQGPYEQYF. The CDR3 coding sequence is TGTGCCAGCAGTCGCGGACAGGGACCCTACGAGCAGTACTTC.